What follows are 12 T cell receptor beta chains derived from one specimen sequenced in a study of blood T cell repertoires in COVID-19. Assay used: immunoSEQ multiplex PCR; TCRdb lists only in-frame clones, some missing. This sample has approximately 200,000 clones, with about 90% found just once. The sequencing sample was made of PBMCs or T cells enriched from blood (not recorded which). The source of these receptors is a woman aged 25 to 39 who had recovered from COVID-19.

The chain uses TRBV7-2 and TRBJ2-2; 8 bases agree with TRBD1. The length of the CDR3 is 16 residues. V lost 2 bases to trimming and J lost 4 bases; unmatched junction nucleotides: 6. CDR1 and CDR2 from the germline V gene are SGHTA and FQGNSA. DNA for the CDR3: TGTGCCAGCAGCTTATTCAGGGGGCCGGGCACCGGGGAGCTGTTTTTT. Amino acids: CASSLFRGPGTGELFF.

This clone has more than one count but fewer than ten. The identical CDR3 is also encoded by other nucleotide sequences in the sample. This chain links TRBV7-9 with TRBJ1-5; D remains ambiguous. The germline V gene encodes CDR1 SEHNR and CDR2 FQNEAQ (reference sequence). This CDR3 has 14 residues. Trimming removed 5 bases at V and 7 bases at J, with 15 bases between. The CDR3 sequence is CASSPSGEGQPQHF. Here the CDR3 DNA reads TGTGCCAGCAGCCCCAGTGGGGAGGGCCAGCCCCAGCATTTT.

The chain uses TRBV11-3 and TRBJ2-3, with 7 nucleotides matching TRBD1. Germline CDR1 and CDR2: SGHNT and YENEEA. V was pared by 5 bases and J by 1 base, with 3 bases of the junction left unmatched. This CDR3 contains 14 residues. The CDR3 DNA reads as TGTGCCAGCAGCCCGGGGACAGGCACAGATACGCAGTATTTT. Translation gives CASSPGTGTDTQYF.

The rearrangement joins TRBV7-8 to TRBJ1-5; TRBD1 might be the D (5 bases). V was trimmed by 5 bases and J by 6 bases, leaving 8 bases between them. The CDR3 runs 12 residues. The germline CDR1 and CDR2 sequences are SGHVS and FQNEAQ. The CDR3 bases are TGTGCCAGCAGCGGCGGGGGTCAGCCCCAGCATTTT. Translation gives CASSGGGQPQHF. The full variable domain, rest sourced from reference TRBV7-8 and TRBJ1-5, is GAGVSQSPRYKVAKRGQDVALRCDPISGHVSLFWYQQALGQGPEFLTYFQNEAQLDKSGLPSDRFFAERPEGSVSTLKIQRTQQEDSAVYLCASSGGGQPQHFGDGTRLSIL.

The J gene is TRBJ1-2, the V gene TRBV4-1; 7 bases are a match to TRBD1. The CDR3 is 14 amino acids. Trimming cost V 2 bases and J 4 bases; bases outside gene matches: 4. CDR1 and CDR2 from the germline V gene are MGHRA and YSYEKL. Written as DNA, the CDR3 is TGCGCCAGCAGCCAAATAGGGGACAGCTATGGCTACACCTTC. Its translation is CASSQIGDSYGYTF.

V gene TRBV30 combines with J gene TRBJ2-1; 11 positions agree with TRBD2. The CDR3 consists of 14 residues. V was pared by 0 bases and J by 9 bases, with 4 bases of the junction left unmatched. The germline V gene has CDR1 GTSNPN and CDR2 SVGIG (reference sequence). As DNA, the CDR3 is TGTGCCTGGAGTGTTAGCGGGGGGGCCGGTGAGCAGTTCTTC. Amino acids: CAWSVSGGAGEQFF.

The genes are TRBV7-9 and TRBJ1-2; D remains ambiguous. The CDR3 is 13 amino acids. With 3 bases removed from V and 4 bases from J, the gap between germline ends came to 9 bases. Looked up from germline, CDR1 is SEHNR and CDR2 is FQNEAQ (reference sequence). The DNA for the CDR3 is TGTGCCAGCAGCTTGGGAGAGATCTATGGCTACACCTTC. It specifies CASSLGEIYGYTF.

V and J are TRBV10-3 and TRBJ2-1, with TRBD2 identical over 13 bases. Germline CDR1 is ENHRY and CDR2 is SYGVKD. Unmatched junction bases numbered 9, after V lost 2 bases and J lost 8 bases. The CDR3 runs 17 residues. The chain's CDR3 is CAISEAKLAGGNDEQFF. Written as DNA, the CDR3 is TGTGCCATCAGTGAGGCGAAACTAGCGGGGGGGAACGATGAGCAGTTCTTC.

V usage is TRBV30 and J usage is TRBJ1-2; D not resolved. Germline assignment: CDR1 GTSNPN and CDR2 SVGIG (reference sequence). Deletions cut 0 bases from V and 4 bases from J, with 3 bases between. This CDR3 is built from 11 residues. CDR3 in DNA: TGTGCCTGGAGTGTCAGCTATGGCTACACCTTC. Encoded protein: CAWSVSYGYTF. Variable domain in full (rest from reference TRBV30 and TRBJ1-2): SQTIHQWPATLVQPVGSPLSLECTVEGTSNPNLYWYRQAAGRGLQLLFYSVGIGQISSEVPQNLSASRPQDRQFILSSKKLLLSDSGFYLCAWSVSYGYTFGSGTRLTVV.

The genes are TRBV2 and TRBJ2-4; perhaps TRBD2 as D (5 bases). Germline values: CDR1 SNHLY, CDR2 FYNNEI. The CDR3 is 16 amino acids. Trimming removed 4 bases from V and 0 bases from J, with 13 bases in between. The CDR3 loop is CASSGVDGRAKNIQYF. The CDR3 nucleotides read TGTGCCAGCAGTGGGGTAGATGGGAGAGCCAAAAACATTCAGTACTTC.

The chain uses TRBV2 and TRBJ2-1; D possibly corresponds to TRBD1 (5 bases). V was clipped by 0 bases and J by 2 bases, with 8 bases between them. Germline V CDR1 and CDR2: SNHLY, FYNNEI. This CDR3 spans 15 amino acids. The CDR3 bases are TGTGCCAGCAGTGAAGCAGGGGCTCCCTACAATGAGCAGTTCTTC. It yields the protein CASSEAGAPYNEQFF.

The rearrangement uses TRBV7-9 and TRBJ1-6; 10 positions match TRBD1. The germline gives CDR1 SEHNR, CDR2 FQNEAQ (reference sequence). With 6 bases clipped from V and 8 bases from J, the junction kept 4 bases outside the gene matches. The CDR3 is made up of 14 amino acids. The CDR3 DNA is TGTGCCAGCAGAGGACAGGGGGAGCATTCACCCCTCCACTTT. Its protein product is CASRGQGEHSPLHF.